Presented here are 17 T cell receptor beta chains from one specimen sequenced in a study of cytomegalovirus exposure and HLA in healthy donors. Assay: immunoSEQ multiplex PCR; the TCRdb copy retains only in-frame clones and omits some. Of some 120,000 clones in the sample, 85% to 90% are singletons; the top ten hold 1.1%. Sequencing was done on a sample of PBMCs. The receptors were gathered from a woman under 30 in good health and CMV-seronegative.

This clone was detected only once. In nucleotides, the CDR3 is TGTGCCAGCAGTGGGCCAGGGAACAATGAGCAGTTCTTC. Amino acids: CASSGPGNNEQFF. V gene TRBV5-4 combines with J gene TRBJ2-1; possible D gene TRBD1, 5 bases. From germline, CDR1 is SGHNT and CDR2 YYREEE (reference sequence). Trimming took 5 bases from V and 5 from J, leaving 11 bases between them. This CDR3 is 13 amino acids long. The whole variable domain, filled in from reference TRBV5-4 and TRBJ2-1, reads ETGVTQSPTHLIKTRGQQVTLRCSSQSGHNTVSWYQQALGQGPQFIFQYYREEENGRGNFPPRFSGLQFPNYSSELNVNALELDDSALYLCASSGPGNNEQFFGPGTRLTVL.

The chain joins TRBV9 to TRBJ2-1; TRBD2 matches at 12 bases. Trimming cost V 2 bases and J 9 bases; bases outside gene matches: 9. The CDR3 runs 16 residues. Per germline, CDR1 SGDLS and CDR2 YYNGEE. CDR3 region: CASSVTGLAGLAEQFF. Here the CDR3 DNA reads TGTGCCAGCAGCGTGACTGGACTAGCGGGATTGGCTGAGCAGTTCTTC.

V gene TRBV7-9 combines with J gene TRBJ1-2; D call uncertain. With 3 bases removed from V and 8 bases from J, the gap between germline ends came to 10 bases. Looked up from germline, CDR1 is SEHNR and CDR2 is FQNEAQ (reference sequence). The CDR3 contains 12 residues. The CDR3 loop reads CASSFDRRGYTF. In nucleotides, the CDR3 is TGTGCCAGCAGCTTTGACCGGAGGGGCTACACCTTC.

The V gene is TRBV5-1, the J gene TRBJ2-1; 11 bases fit TRBD1. The V segment lost 6 bases and the J segment 6 bases; nucleotides outside the gene matches: 5. This CDR3 is 14 amino acids long. Germline CDR1 and CDR2: SGHRS and YFSETQ. In DNA form, the CDR3 reads TGCGCCAGCAATTCCGGGACAGGGGGCAATGAGCAGTTCTTC. Translated, it gives CASNSGTGGNEQFF.

This chain uses TRBV19 with TRBJ2-4; TRBD2 agrees at 10 bases. V shed 6 bases, J shed 8 bases, and the junction held 7 bases outside the gene matches. Per germline, CDR1 LNHDA and CDR2 SQIVND (reference sequence). CDR3 length: 14 amino acids. The CDR3 here is CASRPSGREDIQYF. The CDR3 DNA follows: TGTGCCAGTAGACCGAGCGGGAGGGAGGACATTCAGTACTTC.

This clone has only one observation. J is TRBJ1-5 and V is TRBV28; tentative D call: TRBD1 (5 bases). Germline V gives CDR1 MDHEN, CDR2 SYDVKM. The CDR3 extends over 17 amino acids. V was trimmed by 2 bases and J by 2 bases, leaving 16 bases between them. The CDR3 region has the DNA TGTGCCAGCAGTTTAGCGCTAACGGGGGAGGGCAATCAGCCCCAGCATTTT. As protein: CASSLALTGEGNQPQHF.

V usage is TRBV2 and J usage is TRBJ2-1, with a tentative D call TRBD2 (6 bases). Germline V gene data show CDR1 as SNHLY and CDR2 as FYNNEI. The CDR3 is made up of 13 amino acids. V was pared by 2 bases and J by 9 bases, with 11 bases between. The CDR3 DNA sequence: TGTGCCAGCAGTGAAAGACTAGTAAGTGAGCAGTTCTTC. Translating it yields CASSERLVSEQFF.

This clone came up once. The V gene is TRBV23-1, the J gene TRBJ1-1, with D unresolved. TRBV23-1 counts as an open reading frame of uncertain function. The CDR3 extends over 12 amino acids. The V and J ends lost 6 bases and 0 bases respectively, with 5 bases between them. The CDR3 region has the DNA TGCGCCAGCAGAGCTATGAACACTGAAGCTTTCTTT. This encodes CASRAMNTEAFF.

The V gene is TRBV27, the J gene TRBJ2-7; 9 positions match TRBD2. The germline V gene has CDR1 MNHEY and CDR2 SMNVEV (reference sequence). The CDR3 spans 14 residues. With 0 bases clipped from V and 5 bases from J, the junction kept 2 bases outside the gene matches. The CDR3 spells CASSLSSGSHEQYF. The CDR3 DNA reads as TGTGCCAGCAGTTTATCTAGCGGGAGCCACGAGCAGTACTTC.

This clone was observed a few times. The V call is TRBV19, the J call TRBJ2-7; TRBD1 is a possible D gene (6 bases). Germline-derived CDR1 and CDR2 are LNHDA and SQIVND (reference sequence). The CDR3 consists of 13 residues. Trimming shortened V by 3 bases and J by 4 bases, and 10 bases separated the two germline ends. CDR3 amino acids: CASSIGRGYEQYF. CDR3 DNA: TGTGCCAGTAGTATTGGCAGGGGTTACGAGCAGTACTTC.

V usage is TRBV12-2 and J usage is TRBJ2-7; the listed D gene, TRBD2, was not tested against the DNA. TRBV12-2 is described as a pseudogene. There are 20 residues in the CDR3. Here the CDR3 reads CASRRWTSGGPAGGHYEQYV. DNA of the CDR3: TGTGCAAGTCGTCGTTGGACTAGCGGGGGCCCCGCGGGGGGACACTACGAGCAGTACGTC.

This chain connects TRBV15 to TRBJ1-6; D might be TRBD1 (6 bases). CDR1 is LNHNV, CDR2 YYDKDF, per germline (reference sequence). CDR3 length equals 15 residues. V was cut by 4 bases and J by 6 bases, with 13 bases left in between. The CDR3 reads CATSIGQRSNSPLHF. CDR3 sequence (DNA): TGTGCCACCAGCATTGGACAGAGAAGTAATTCACCCCTCCACTTT.

This chain joins TRBV7-9 and TRBJ1-1, with 7 bases identical to TRBD1. Germline V lookup: CDR1 SEHNR, CDR2 FQNEAQ (reference sequence). The CDR3 sequence is 14 residues long. Germline trimming cut 4 bases from V and 11 bases from J; bases unmatched to any gene: 13. CDR3 DNA sequence: TGTGCCAGCAGCTATCGACAGGGATTGAGGGATGCTTTCTTT. As protein: CASSYRQGLRDAFF.

The chain joins TRBV7-9 to TRBJ2-1; TRBD2 matches 14 bases. The CDR3 sequence is 16 residues long. V lost 5 bases, J lost 8 bases, and 8 bases stayed unmatched. From germline, CDR1 is SEHNR and CDR2 FQNEAQ (reference sequence). CDR3 loop: CASSLRTSGRTDEQFF. The CDR3 DNA is TGTGCCAGCAGCCTGAGGACTAGCGGGAGGACGGATGAGCAGTTCTTC.

The chain links TRBV25-1 to TRBJ1-1; TRBD1 aligns across 9 bases. The CDR3 loop spans 15 amino acids. Per germline, CDR1 MGHDK and CDR2 SYGVNS. Trimming cost V 5 bases and J 6 bases; bases outside gene matches: 10. CDR3 amino acids: CASSPEGGQGSEAFF. CDR3 in DNA: TGTGCCAGCAGTCCCGAAGGGGGACAGGGTTCTGAAGCTTTCTTT. The full variable domain, rest sourced from reference TRBV25-1 and TRBJ1-1, is EADIYQTPRYLVIGTGKKITLECSQTMGHDKMYWYQQDPGMELHLIHYSYGVNSTEKGDLSSESTVSRIRTEHFPLTLESARPSHTSQYLCASSPEGGQGSEAFFGQGTRLTVV.

The V gene is TRBV10-1, the J gene TRBJ2-6; 8 bases fit TRBD1. The J segment lost 0 bases and the V segment lost 6 bases, leaving 25 bases of the junction unmatched. Germline-derived CDR1 and CDR2 are WNHNN and SYGVQD (reference sequence). The CDR3 runs 23 residues. CDR3 DNA: TGCGCCAGCAGCCCACTCCAAACCTCGGTATGGACAGGGATTTTCTCTGGGGCCAACGTCCTGACTTTC. It yields the protein CASSPLQTSVWTGIFSGANVLTF.

Only one count was recorded for this clone. This sequence joins TRBV6-6 and TRBJ2-1; D might be TRBD2 (5 bases). V was pared by 7 bases and J by 6 bases, with 19 bases between. CDR1 and CDR2 (germline): MNHNY, SVGAGI (reference sequence). The CDR3 is made up of 15 amino acids. Written as DNA, the CDR3 is TGTGCCAGCACTCGAGATGGGAGCCTCACCAATGAGCAGTTCTTC. Translated, it gives CASTRDGSLTNEQFF.